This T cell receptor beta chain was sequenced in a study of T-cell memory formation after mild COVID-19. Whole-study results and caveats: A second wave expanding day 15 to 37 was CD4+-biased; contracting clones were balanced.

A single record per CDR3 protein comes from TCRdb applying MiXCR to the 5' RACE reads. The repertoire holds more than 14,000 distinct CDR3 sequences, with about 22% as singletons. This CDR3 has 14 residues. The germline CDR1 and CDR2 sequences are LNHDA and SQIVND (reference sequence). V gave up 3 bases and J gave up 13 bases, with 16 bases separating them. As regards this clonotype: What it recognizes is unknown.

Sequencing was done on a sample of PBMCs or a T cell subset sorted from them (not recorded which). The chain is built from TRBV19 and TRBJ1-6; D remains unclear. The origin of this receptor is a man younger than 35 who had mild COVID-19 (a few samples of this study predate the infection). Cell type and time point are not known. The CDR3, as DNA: TGTGCCAGTAGTATTGAACATCCCGTTCAGCCCCTCCACTTT. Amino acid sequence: CASSIEHPVQPLHF.